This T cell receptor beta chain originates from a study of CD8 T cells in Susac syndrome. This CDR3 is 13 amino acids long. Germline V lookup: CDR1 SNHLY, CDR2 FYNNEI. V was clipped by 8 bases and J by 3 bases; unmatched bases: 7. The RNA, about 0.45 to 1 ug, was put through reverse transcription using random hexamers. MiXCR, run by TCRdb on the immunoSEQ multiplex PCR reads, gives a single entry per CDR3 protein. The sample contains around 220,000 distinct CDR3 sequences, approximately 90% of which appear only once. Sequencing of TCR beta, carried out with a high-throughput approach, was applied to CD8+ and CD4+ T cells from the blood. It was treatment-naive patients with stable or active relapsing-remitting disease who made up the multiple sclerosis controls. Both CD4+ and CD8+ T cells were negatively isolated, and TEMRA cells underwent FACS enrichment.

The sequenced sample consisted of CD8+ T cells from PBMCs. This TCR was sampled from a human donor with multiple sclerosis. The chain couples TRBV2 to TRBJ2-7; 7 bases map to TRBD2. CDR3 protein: CASVASGFYEQYF. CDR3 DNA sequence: TGTGCCAGCGTAGCTAGCGGCTTCTACGAGCAGTACTTC.